One and the same sample provided the 23 T cell receptor beta chains below, sequenced in a study of T cells in Graves' hyperthyroidism and ophthalmopathy. RNA transcripts provided the source from which TCR beta CDR3 regions were amplified. In the first-round RT-PCR of the TCR CDR3, the HTBI primer set was used. Via MiXCR, TCRdb re-called the multiplex PCR reads, giving one row per CDR3 protein. The sample has approximately 400,000 distinct CDR3 sequences; roughly 25% are singletons. The sample was blood. The receptors shown here come from a man aged 45-65 years with Graves' hyperthyroidism.

V usage is TRBV29-1 and J usage is TRBJ2-7; D is ambiguous. This CDR3 comprises 13 residues. Germline V gives CDR1 SQVTM, CDR2 ANQGSEA. V dropped 4 bases and J dropped 0 bases, with 10 bases sitting between them. CDR3 in DNA: TGCAGCGTTGGACCCGCCAACTCCTACGAGCAGTACTTC. This gives the protein CSVGPANSYEQYF.

This clonotype was seen at least ten times. V is TRBV12-3 or TRBV12-4 and J is TRBJ2-7; 12 bases agree with TRBD1. This CDR3 spans 14 amino acids. V dropped 6 bases and J dropped 6; count of bases not matched to a gene: 6. The DNA of the CDR3 is TGTGCCAGCAGCCATGGGACAGGGGGCCCCGAGCAGTACTTC. As protein: CASSHGTGGPEQYF.

This clonotype came up many times. The chain links TRBV11-2 to TRBJ2-7; D is tentatively TRBD1 or TRBD2 (6 bases each). The CDR3 spans 16 residues. With 5 bases removed from V and 0 bases from J, the gap between germline ends came to 17 bases. CDR1 is SGHAT and CDR2 is FQNNGV in the germline V gene. CDR3 amino acids: CASSRRGATSSYEQYF. DNA for the CDR3: TGTGCCAGCAGCCGTAGGGGGGCGACGTCCTCCTACGAGCAGTACTTC.

This clonotype was picked up a small number of times. This chain links TRBV7-7 with TRBJ2-1, with 10 bases fitting TRBD1. This CDR3 contains 14 residues. Germline values: CDR1 SSHAT, CDR2 FNYEAQ (reference sequence). V lost 5 bases and J lost 10; bases outside the gene matches: 8. The CDR3 spells CASSLGTGVEEQFF. CDR3 coding DNA: TGTGCCAGCAGCCTAGGGACAGGGGTCGAGGAGCAGTTCTTC. Looking up the rest from reference TRBV7-7 and TRBJ2-1 gives the full variable domain: GAGVSQSPRYKVTKRGQDVTLRCDPISSHATLYWYQQALGQGPEFLTYFNYEAQPDKSGLPSDRFSAERPEGSISTLTIQRTEQRDSAMYRCASSLGTGVEEQFFGPGTRLTVL.

In nucleotides, the CDR3 is TGCGCCAGCAGTGAAGGTATTGGGTACGAGCAGTACTTC. Its protein product is CASSEGIGYEQYF. The rearrangement links TRBV10-2 to TRBJ2-7; D gene ambiguous. From germline, CDR1 is WSHSY and CDR2 SAAADI. Trimming stripped 3 bases from V and 4 bases from J, with 10 bases between. This CDR3 has 13 residues.

This chain joins TRBV30 and TRBJ2-1; D not resolved. V lost 4 bases, J lost 4 bases, and 8 bases lay in between. CDR3 length: 12 residues. CDR1 and CDR2 from the germline V gene are GTSNPN and SVGIG (reference sequence). CDR3 region: CAWTSKYNEQFF. The CDR3 nucleotides are TGTGCCTGGACTTCCAAATACAATGAGCAGTTCTTC.

The chain employs TRBV7-2 and TRBJ1-6; D call uncertain. The CDR3 is made up of 13 amino acids. The V and J ends lost 1 base and 10 bases respectively, with 8 bases between them. Germline V gene sequence: CDR1 SGHTA, CDR2 FQGNSA. The CDR3 DNA follows: TGTGCCAGCAGCTTAGGCAGTACCTCACCCCTCCACTTT. It yields the protein CASSLGSTSPLHF.

This clonotype was seen a handful of times. The chain links TRBV5-8 to TRBJ1-1, with TRBD1 identical over 9 bases. J was trimmed by 8 bases and V by 4 bases; bases with no gene match: 9. The germline V gene has CDR1 SGHTS and CDR2 YDEGEE. The CDR3 extends over 14 amino acids. CDR3 sequence reads: CASSPDRGMGEAFF. The CDR3 DNA follows: TGTGCCAGCAGCCCGGACAGGGGTATGGGGGAAGCTTTCTTT.

This clonotype was found many times. This chain connects TRBV11-2 to TRBJ2-7, with D maybe TRBD1 (5 bases). CDR1 and CDR2 (germline): SGHAT, FQNNGV. The CDR3 is made up of 14 amino acids. V was trimmed by 5 bases and J by 0 bases, leaving 11 bases between them. The CDR3 protein is CASSQRGASYEQYF. The CDR3 DNA is TGTGCCAGCAGCCAGCGTGGGGCCTCCTACGAGCAGTACTTC.

The CDR3 protein is CASSVGTTNNEQFF. The CDR3 DNA reads as TGTGCCAGCAGCGTAGGGACGACCAACAATGAGCAGTTCTTC. The chain couples TRBV9 to TRBJ2-1; no definite D call. Trimming took 0 bases from V and 5 from J, leaving 9 bases between them. Germline values: CDR1 SGDLS, CDR2 YYNGEE. The CDR3 runs 14 residues.

This clonotype was seen ten or more times. This chain joins TRBV24-1 and TRBJ1-2; 7 bases align to TRBD1. CDR3 size: 14 residues. V lost 3 bases to trimming and J lost 7 bases; unmatched junction nucleotides: 7. CDR1 and CDR2 from the germline V gene are KGHDR and SFDVKD. For the CDR3, the DNA is TGTGCCACCAGTGATACGACAGGGAATTCTGGCTACACCTTC. The encoded protein is CATSDTTGNSGYTF.

The chain carries TRBV11-2 and TRBJ2-5; 10 bases line up with TRBD2. This CDR3 comprises 16 residues. The V segment lost 4 bases and the J segment 5 bases; nucleotides outside the gene matches: 10. CDR1 SGHAT and CDR2 FQNNGV come from the germline V gene. Written as DNA, the CDR3 is TGTGCCAGCAGCTCGGCCGAGGGTAGCGGGAGGGAGACCCAGTACTTC. It codes for CASSSAEGSGRETQYF.

In its sample, this clonotype was seen a few times. The chain employs TRBV4-1 and TRBJ2-1; D gene unclear. CDR1 is MGHRA, CDR2 YSYEKL, per germline. V was clipped by 2 bases and J by 8 bases, with 7 bases between them. This CDR3 spans 12 amino acids. CDR3 sequence: CASSQFGHEQFF. Here the CDR3 DNA reads TGCGCCAGCAGCCAATTTGGACATGAGCAGTTCTTC.

The CDR3 reads CASTQLWGPPQETQYF. The CDR3 bases are TGTGCCAGCACCCAATTGTGGGGGCCCCCTCAAGAGACCCAGTACTTC. This chain uses TRBV6-1 with TRBJ2-5; possibly TRBD1 for D (6 bases). Germline V gene sequence: CDR1 MNHNS, CDR2 SASEGT. The CDR3 is 16 residues long. V dropped 7 bases and J dropped 2 bases, with 20 bases sitting between them.

Concerning this clonotype itself: A much bigger clone sits one base away, suggesting this may be a read error. The chain combines TRBV18 with TRBJ2-7; 10 positions agree with TRBD1. The CDR3 is 14 residues long. Looked up from germline, CDR1 is KGHSH and CDR2 is LQKENI. The V segment lost 5 bases and the J segment 7 bases; nucleotides outside the gene matches: 8. The CDR3 region is CASSTAGQGREQYF. The CDR3, as DNA: TGTGCCAGCTCAACAGCGGGACAGGGGAGGGAGCAGTACTTC.

This clonotype was picked up a small number of times. The J gene is TRBJ1-3, the V gene TRBV11-2; D is undetermined. The CDR3 runs 15 residues. Trimming removed 5 bases from V and 0 bases from J, with 11 bases in between. Germline V gives CDR1 SGHAT, CDR2 FQNNGV. The CDR3 region has the DNA TGTGCCAGCAGCCAGACACGCCACTCTGGAAACACCATATATTTT. Its translation is CASSQTRHSGNTIYF.

This clonotype was recorded at least ten times. The DNA for the CDR3 is TGTGCCAGCAGCTTAAAGGTAGCGGGATTGAATGAGCAGTTCTTC. It specifies CASSLKVAGLNEQFF. The chain links TRBV11-2 to TRBJ2-1; 8 bases map to TRBD2. The CDR3 runs to 15 residues. CDR1 and CDR2 from the germline V gene are SGHAT and FQNNGV. V lost 2 bases, J lost 7 bases, and 7 bases stayed unmatched.

This clonotype was seen at least ten times. The V gene is TRBV2, the J gene TRBJ1-1; D not resolved. From germline, CDR1 is SNHLY and CDR2 FYNNEI. This CDR3 region has 13 residues. Trimming shortened V by 7 bases and J by 1 base, and 10 bases separated the two germline ends. As DNA, the CDR3 is TGTGCCAGCAATGGGCACCCGAACACTGAAGCTTTCTTT. It encodes CASNGHPNTEAFF.

In this sample, this clonotype turned up many times. This chain connects TRBV12-3 or TRBV12-4 to TRBJ2-1; 8 bases align to TRBD1. CDR3 length: 16 residues. The trim removed 6 bases at V and 5 bases at J, leaving 12 bases unmatched. CDR3 in DNA: TGTGCCAGCAGCTCACCCCGGGACAGGAATGACAATGAGCAGTTCTTC. This translates into CASSSPRDRNDNEQFF.

This clonotype was counted once. This chain joins TRBV19 and TRBJ2-3, with unresolved D. The CDR3 covers 16 residues. V was clipped by 4 bases and J by 2 bases, with 16 bases between them. The germline V gene has CDR1 LNHDA and CDR2 SQIVND (reference sequence). This CDR3 is CASSSRSGSFTDTQYF. CDR3 nucleotide sequence: TGTGCCAGTAGTAGCCGTTCTGGGTCCTTCACAGATACGCAGTATTTT.

The chain's CDR3 is CSVPTGGLAAGSYNEQFF. As DNA, the CDR3 is TGCAGCGTCCCGACAGGGGGCCTAGCGGCCGGAAGCTACAATGAGCAGTTCTTC. The chain combines TRBV29-1 with TRBJ2-1; 10 bases line up with TRBD1. J was trimmed by 3 bases and V by 6 bases; bases with no gene match: 17. The CDR3 sequence is 18 residues long. Germline CDR1 and CDR2: SQVTM and ANQGSEA.

This clonotype was seen repeatedly, ten times or more. V usage is TRBV27 and J usage is TRBJ1-1, with D perhaps TRBD1 (5 bases). V was shortened by 6 bases and J by 5 bases, with 10 bases between the two germline ends. This CDR3 spans 12 amino acids. Germline V lookup: CDR1 MNHEY, CDR2 SMNVEV (reference sequence). Here the CDR3 reads CASSPGRTEAFF. In DNA, the CDR3 is TGTGCCAGCAGCCCAGGGCGAACTGAAGCTTTCTTT.

J is TRBJ1-1 and V is TRBV30, with D possibly being TRBD1 (5 bases). The V and J ends lost 4 bases and 4 bases respectively, with 16 bases between them. This CDR3 region has 14 residues. The germline CDR1 and CDR2 sequences are GTSNPN and SVGIG (reference sequence). The CDR3 DNA is TGTGCCTGGACGCAGGGAGATTGGGGCACTGAAGCTTTCTTT. This translates into CAWTQGDWGTEAFF.